The clone carrying this TCR beta chain was counted many times. These data come from a study of CD8+CD57+ T cells in acquired aplastic anemia. An expansion of CD8+CD57+ cells by flow cytometry had been shown in patients chosen for sequencing. Genomic DNA was employed as the template in profiling TCR beta VDJ and CDR3. Via MiXCR, TCRdb re-called the reads, giving one row per CDR3 protein. The data hold some 120,000 distinct CDR3 sequences, with about two fifths observed a single time. This CDR3 has 16 residues. Germline CDR1 and CDR2: SGHRS and YFSETQ. Trimming removed 0 bases at V and 3 bases at J, with 13 bases between.

The clonotype originates from a human donor with aplastic anemia. Sequenced: sorted CD4+, CD8+, or CD8+CD57+ T cells (not recorded which) from PBMCs. The V gene is TRBV5-1, the J gene TRBJ2-1; D gene unclear. CDR3 nucleotides: TGCGCCAGCAGCTTGGGATCAGAGGAGTACTACAATGAGCAGTTCTTC. Translation gives CASSLGSEEYYNEQFF.